This TCR beta chain was sequenced in a study of blood T cell repertoires in COVID-19. Turning to the study itself: Whether acute or convalescent, the COVID-19 samples came from the United States, Italy and Spain. PBMCs, B-cell-depleted T cells, or T cells were the source of the cDNA or gDNA that made up the material.

As handled by the study authors: Reference gene primer amplification gave nucleated cell count estimates. TCRdb's table, derived via immunoSEQ multiplex PCR, lists solely in-frame clones and lacks some. Clone size and the V and J calls come from that table; the DNA yielded D and trimming. The sample carries about 160,000 clones, under 95% recorded once. This clone was picked up one time. Germline trimming cut 0 bases from V and 0 bases from J; bases unmatched to any gene: 6. This CDR3 has 17 amino acids. In germline, CDR1 is SGHRS, CDR2 YFSETQ. This TCR came from a man in his sixties with active or convalescent COVID-19. Sequencing was carried out using peripheral blood. This chain links TRBV5-1 with TRBJ1-5; 7 bases are shared with TRBD1. The CDR3 loop is CASSLGTGPYSNQPQHF. CDR3 nucleotides: TGCGCCAGCAGCTTGGGGACAGGACCCTATAGCAATCAGCCCCAGCATTTT.